The 19 T cell receptor beta chains below come from one sample, sequenced in a study of T cell repertoires in cytomegalovirus infection. MiXCR was run by TCRdb on the reads, yielding one entry per CDR3 protein. The sample lists hundreds of thousands of distinct CDR3 sequences, approximately 40% occurring once. Sequences were obtained from PBMCs. The receptors were gathered from a human donor in good health (CMV status not recorded). Some clones in this sample may be carry-over from other donors' samples.

This rearrangement joins TRBV28 to TRBJ1-1; D not resolved. This CDR3 has 16 residues. The germline CDR1 and CDR2 sequences are MDHEN and SYDVKM. Deletions cut 2 bases from V and 8 bases from J, with 21 bases between. This CDR3 reads CASSLTRLSSLGEAFF. CDR3 nucleotide sequence: TGTGCCAGCAGTTTAACCCGATTAAGCTCCCTTGGGGAAGCTTTCTTT.

This clonotype was counted ten times or more. The chain combines TRBV28 with TRBJ1-1, with 8 bases fitting TRBD1. The germline V gene has CDR1 MDHEN and CDR2 SYDVKM. The junction had 3 bases not matched to a gene; V was cut back by 6 bases and J by 3 bases. The CDR3 contains 13 residues. In DNA, the CDR3 is TGTGCCAGCAGCCTACAGGGGGACACTGAAGCTTTCTTT. It specifies CASSLQGDTEAFF.

This clonotype was detected a few times. The chain is built from TRBV20-1 and TRBJ2-3; D call uncertain. Germline V gene sequence: CDR1 DFQATT, CDR2 SNEGSKA (reference sequence). This CDR3 spans 16 amino acids. V was pared by 4 bases and J by 3 bases, with 20 bases between. CDR3 coding DNA: TGCAGTGCTAACTTTCGGCAAACGCCGGTGACAGATACGCAGTATTTT. Amino acid sequence: CSANFRQTPVTDTQYF.

About this clonotype itself: An end of the junction does not agree with germline; a read error may underlie this. V is TRBV7-2 and J is TRBJ2-7; D uncertain. This CDR3 is 13 amino acids long. Germline V lookup: CDR1 SGHTA, CDR2 FQGNSA. CDR3 loop: CASSLFTPYAQYF. CDR3 nucleotides: TGTGCCAGCAGCTTATTCACCCCATACGCGCAGTACTTC.

V gene TRBV12-5 combines with J gene TRBJ2-5; 11 nucleotides align to TRBD2. From germline, CDR1 is LGHNT and CDR2 FRNRAP. With 3 bases clipped from V and 10 bases from J, the junction kept 13 bases outside the gene matches. CDR3 length equals 16 residues. CDR3: CASGFRLAGTQGRQYF. In DNA form, the CDR3 reads TGTGCTAGTGGTTTTAGACTAGCGGGGACACAAGGACGCCAGTACTTC.

V gene TRBV15 combines with J gene TRBJ2-1; no firm D call. Trimming took 0 bases from V and 9 from J, leaving 9 bases between them. CDR1 and CDR2 (germline): LNHNV, YYDKDF (reference sequence). The CDR3 length is 13 residues. CDR3 in DNA: TGTGCCACCAGCAGAGACTCGGGCACTGAGCAGTTCTTC. It encodes CATSRDSGTEQFF. Supplemented by reference TRBV15 and TRBJ2-1, the full variable domain reads DAMVIQNPRYQVTQFGKPVTLSCSQTLNHNVMYWYQQKSSQAPKLLFHYYDKDFNNEADTPDNFQSRRPNTSFCFLDIRSPGLGDTAMYLCATSRDSGTEQFFGPGTRLTVL.

The V call is TRBV11-2, the J call TRBJ2-1, with TRBD2 matching 13 bases. Germline trimming cut 5 bases from V and 0 bases from J; bases unmatched to any gene: 19. Germline V gene lookup returns CDR1 SGHAT and CDR2 FQNNGV. CDR3 length equals 22 residues. DNA for the CDR3: TGTGCCAGCAGCCGTCGACTTGTTCCGGGACTAGCGGGACCGAACTCCTACAATGAGCAGTTCTTC. Encoded protein: CASSRRLVPGLAGPNSYNEQFF.

This clonotype was seen more than once but under ten times. The CDR3 DNA follows: TGTGCCAGCAGTTACTCGAGGGACAGGTTGAACACTGAAGCTTTCTTT. It specifies CASSYSRDRLNTEAFF. This chain links TRBV6-2 or TRBV6-3 with TRBJ1-1, with 8 bases fitting TRBD1. The V segment lost 0 bases and the J segment 0 bases; nucleotides outside the gene matches: 3. Germline CDR1 is MNHEY and CDR2 is SVGEGT. This CDR3 spans 16 amino acids.

This chain uses TRBV20-1 with TRBJ1-6, with D perhaps TRBD1 (5 bases). The CDR3 sequence is 15 residues long. CDR1 is DFQATT and CDR2 is SNEGSKA in the germline V gene (reference sequence). V was shortened by 1 base and J by 7 bases, with 14 bases between the two germline ends. The CDR3 sequence: CSARGTGRSNSPLHF. CDR3 DNA sequence: TGCAGTGCTAGAGGTACGGGACGGTCGAATTCACCCCTCCACTTT.

The chain couples TRBV6-2 or TRBV6-3 to TRBJ2-3, with 8 bases matching TRBD2. The CDR3 loop spans 13 amino acids. Germline CDR1 MNHEY, CDR2 SVGEGT. V trimming: 7 bases; J trimming: 4 bases; junction bases outside the gene matches: 4. In nucleotides, the CDR3 is TGTGCCAGCAAAGTAGCGGGGTCAGATACGCAGTATTTT. Translation: CASKVAGSDTQYF.

The rearrangement links TRBV7-8 to TRBJ2-7, with a possible D match to TRBD2 (6 bases). The CDR3 has 16 residues. Germline V gene sequence: CDR1 SGHVS, CDR2 FQNEAQ. V lost 1 base and J 1 base, leaving 14 bases between the germline ends. CDR3 protein: CASSLVGRISSYEQYF. The CDR3 DNA reads TGTGCCAGCAGCTTAGTGGGGAGGATTTCATCCTACGAGCAGTACTTC. The whole variable domain, filled in from reference TRBV7-8 and TRBJ2-7, reads GAGVSQSPRYKVAKRGQDVALRCDPISGHVSLFWYQQALGQGPEFLTYFQNEAQLDKSGLPSDRFFAERPEGSVSTLKIQRTQQEDSAVYLCASSLVGRISSYEQYFGPGTRLTVT.

This clonotype turned up a few times. The genes are TRBV28 and TRBJ2-7, with 13 bases aligning to TRBD2. This CDR3 comprises 15 residues. V dropped 2 bases and J dropped 4; count of bases not matched to a gene: 2. Germline CDR1 and CDR2: MDHEN and SYDVKM. CDR3 DNA: TGTGCCAGCAGTTTACGGACTAGCGGGAGATACGAGCAGTACTTC. Translated, it gives CASSLRTSGRYEQYF.

The chain combines TRBV29-1 with TRBJ1-2; D gene unclear. V was cut by 0 bases and J by 4 bases, with 9 bases left in between. The CDR3 is 13 amino acids. The V gene's germline CDR1 is SQVTM and CDR2 ANQGSEA. Here the CDR3 DNA reads TGCAGCGTTGAAGATCCCACAATCTATGGCTACACCTTC. This sequence encodes CSVEDPTIYGYTF. The whole variable domain, remainder taken from reference TRBV29-1 and TRBJ1-2, is SAVISQKPSRDICQRGTSLTIQCQVDSQVTMMFWYRQQPGQSLTLIATANQGSEATYESGFVIDKFPISRPNLTFSTLTVSNMSPEDSSIYLCSVEDPTIYGYTFGSGTRLTVV.

The rearrangement uses TRBV6-6 and TRBJ1-6; D possibly corresponds to TRBD1 (5 bases). Germline values: CDR1 MNHNY, CDR2 SVGAGI (reference sequence). There are 17 residues in the CDR3. With 4 bases removed from V and 0 bases from J, the gap between germline ends came to 13 bases. CDR3 residues: CASSSIGGSSYNSPLHF. The CDR3 DNA sequence: TGTGCCAGCAGTTCAATCGGGGGGAGCTCCTATAATTCACCCCTCCACTTT.

This rearrangement joins TRBV25-1 to TRBJ2-1; TRBD1 agrees at 8 bases. Germline V gene data show CDR1 as MGHDK and CDR2 as SYGVNS. CDR3 length: 16 residues. Losses at the gene ends were 0 bases for V and 7 bases for J; bases not matched to a gene: 8. The CDR3 nucleotides are TGTGCCAGCAGTGAATATTCAGGACAGGGTGTAAATGAGCAGTTCTTC. Amino acid sequence: CASSEYSGQGVNEQFF.

This chain links TRBV5-4 with TRBJ2-5; D call uncertain. The length of the CDR3 is 14 residues. V lost 1 base and J lost 5, with 12 bases in between. CDR1 SGHNT and CDR2 YYREEE come from the germline V gene (reference sequence). The CDR3 coding sequence is TGTGCCAGCAGCTTGCCGTTTAGGGATGAGACCCAGTACTTC. Translation gives CASSLPFRDETQYF.

As to this clonotype: A much larger clone lies one base from this, so it may be a read error. The rearrangement joins TRBV7-8 to TRBJ2-7; 7 bases agree with TRBD2. Per germline, CDR1 SGHVS and CDR2 FQNEAQ. The CDR3 spans 17 residues. The CDR3: CASSRRVGGSLSYEHYF. The CDR3 region has the DNA TGTGCCAGCAGCCGACGTGTGGGCGGGAGTCTTTCCTACGAGCATTACTTC.

The chain recombines TRBV4-1 with TRBJ1-4; D possibly corresponds to TRBD1 (5 bases). Germline CDR1 MGHRA, CDR2 YSYEKL. With 4 bases removed from V and 8 bases from J, the gap between germline ends came to 26 bases. This CDR3 has 18 amino acids. CDR3 sequence reads: CASSRGQRPGDLGEKLFF. CDR3 DNA: TGCGCCAGCAGCCGGGGCCAACGCCCGGGGGACCTTGGGGAAAAACTGTTTTTT.

The rearrangement joins TRBV5-5 to TRBJ1-1; no clear D gene. The germline V gene has CDR1 SGHKS and CDR2 YYEKEE (reference sequence). The CDR3 contains 16 residues. V was shortened by 4 bases and J by 2 bases, with 18 bases between the two germline ends. CDR3 nucleotide sequence: TGTGCCAGCAGCCCGTCCCCCGCACAGAGCAACACTGAAGCTTTCTTT. This sequence encodes CASSPSPAQSNTEAFF.